This T cell receptor beta chain stems from a study of T cell changes during pregnancy in multiple sclerosis. Method: immunoSEQ multiplex PCR; TCRdb's copy keeps in-frame clones and lacks some. The repertoire holds about 71,000 clones, with roughly nine tenths as singletons. CDR3 length: 18 amino acids. Sequences were derived from peripheral blood, sampled in the third trimester of pregnancy. The J gene is TRBJ2-4, the V gene TRBV12-2; the D call in the table, TRBD2, was not verified against the DNA. TRBV12-2 is annotated as a pseudogene. This sequence was found in a female donor with multiple sclerosis, enrolled in a pregnancy study. The CDR3 coding sequence is TGTGCAAGTCGCTCCGGACTAGCGGGAGGGCTAGCCAAAAACATTCAGTACTTC. Translation: CASRSGLAGGLAKNIQYF.